This TCR beta chain was sequenced in a study of persistence of HIV-infected CD4 T cells. Study-wide context: Donors had been on suppressive ART for a median of around eight years.

The stimulus was an HIV-1 Gag 15-mer peptide pool, 0.95 to 1 ug/peptide/mL. CD40L/CD69 double-negative CD45RO-high memory CD4+ T cells were collected. Plasma HIV-1 RNA stayed below 50 copies/mL for at least 4 years. The immunoSEQ assay was version 4, run in survey mode. Clones were read by immunoSEQ multiplex PCR, and TCRdb kept only the in-frame ones, dropping some. The table has about 40,000 clones, approximately 80% seen once. Details on this clone: Its antigen is not known.

The source is an adult man with HIV who was CMV-seropositive. The sequencing used CD4+ T cells sorted from PBMCs after roughly 18-hour stimulation, collected from a patient who received antiretroviral therapy.

The CDR3 is CASSVDGGKGYTF. The DNA of the CDR3 is TGTGCCAGCAGCGTAGACGGGGGCAAGGGCTACACCTTC. The V and J genes are TRBV9 and TRBJ1-2, with TRBD1 as a possible D gene (6 bases). V gave up 0 bases and J gave up 8 bases, with 11 bases separating them. This CDR3 comprises 13 residues. CDR1 is SGDLS, CDR2 YYNGEE, per germline. Variable domain in full (rest from reference TRBV9 and TRBJ1-2): DSGVTQTPKHLITATGQRVTLRCSPRSGDLSVYWYQQSLDQGLQFLIQYYNGEERAKGNILERFSAQQFPDLHSELNLSSLELGDSALYFCASSVDGGKGYTFGSGTRLTVV.